The 10 T cell receptor beta chains presented below share a single source sample, sequenced in a study of T cells after yellow fever vaccination (dated by TCRdb to between 2019 and 2020). What this sample's treatment or condition label stands for: live attenuated yellow fever vaccine strain. Receptor amplification or capture employed 5' RACE. Sequencer: Illumina HiSeq 2500. TCRdb trimmed public reads at Q25 via fastp, called clones via MiXCR and kept in-frame beta chains. Duplicate CDR3 protein sequences are folded into a single record with the most common DNA and genes. The sample yields more than 250,000 distinct CDR3 sequences; around 6.8% were counted once. Together, the top ten hold 18% of the sample. The material sequenced was PBMCs, taken roughly 45 days after the first yellow fever vaccination. The source is a man between 18 and 29 years old who received the YFV17D yellow fever vaccine.

This clonotype was counted many times. The CDR3 DNA reads as TGCGCCAGCAGTGATGGGGATTACCACGAGCAGTACTTC. Its translation: CASSDGDYHEQYF. The chain has TRBV10-1 and TRBJ2-7; the D is unclear. Looked up from germline, CDR1 is WNHNN and CDR2 is SYGVQD (reference sequence). There are 13 residues in the CDR3. The ends were cut back, 3 bases at V and 5 bases at J, with 11 bases in the middle.

This clonotype was counted only a few times. The rearrangement uses TRBV9 and TRBJ1-1; D is ambiguous. Deletions cut 3 bases from V and 5 bases from J, with 8 bases between. The germline V gene encodes CDR1 SGDLS and CDR2 YYNGEE. The CDR3 runs to 12 residues. The CDR3 loop reads CASSAMGTEAFF. CDR3 DNA: TGTGCCAGCAGCGCGATGGGAACTGAAGCTTTCTTT.

This clonotype appeared a few times. The chain couples TRBV15 to TRBJ1-2; D unresolved. The germline CDR1 and CDR2 sequences are LNHNV and YYDKDF (reference sequence). The ends were cut back, 0 bases at V and 0 bases at J, with 8 bases in the middle. This CDR3 contains 15 residues. The CDR3 reads CATSREAGTNYGYTF. CDR3 DNA: TGTGCCACCAGCAGAGAGGCCGGAACTAACTATGGCTACACCTTC.

This clonotype was seen a handful of times. The chain carries TRBV29-1 and TRBJ1-1; no firm D call. Germline assignment: CDR1 SQVTM and CDR2 ANQGSEA. CDR3 size: 14 residues. V was clipped by 5 bases and J by 4 bases, with 17 bases between them. Written as DNA, the CDR3 is TGCAGCGTTTTAAAAGGGCGGCGAGCCACTGAAGCTTTCTTT. Protein sequence: CSVLKGRRATEAFF. The full variable domain, with the rest looked up from reference TRBV29-1 and TRBJ1-1, is SAVISQKPSRDICQRGTSLTIQCQVDSQVTMMFWYRQQPGQSLTLIATANQGSEATYESGFVIDKFPISRPNLTFSTLTVSNMSPEDSSIYLCSVLKGRRATEAFFGQGTRLTVV.

Here the CDR3 DNA reads TGTGCCATCAGAACAGAGTATGTGACTGAAGCTTTCTTT. Translated, it gives CAIRTEYVTEAFF. V and J are TRBV10-3 and TRBJ1-1; D is uncertain. This CDR3 contains 13 residues. Germline V gene sequence: CDR1 ENHRY, CDR2 SYGVKD. V was clipped by 6 bases and J by 5 bases, with 13 bases between them.

This clonotype was detected a few times. This rearrangement joins TRBV5-1 to TRBJ2-3; the match to TRBD2 covers 11 bases. Germline CDR1 SGHRS, CDR2 YFSETQ. V dropped 0 bases and J dropped 7; count of bases not matched to a gene: 13. CDR3 size: 18 residues. CDR3 protein: CASSLGRPVAGGPYTQYF. DNA of the CDR3: TGCGCCAGCAGCTTGGGCCGCCCCGTAGCGGGGGGGCCCTATACGCAGTATTTT.

The CDR3 here is CASSSVSGSPLHF. The CDR3 bases are TGTGCCAGCAGTTCCGTTTCGGGATCACCCCTCCACTTT. The chain has TRBV6-5 and TRBJ1-6; D unclear. The CDR3 covers 13 residues. Germline values: CDR1 MNHEY, CDR2 SVGAGI. The ends were cut back, 4 bases at V and 10 bases at J, with 11 bases in the middle.

CDR3 nucleotides: TGTGCCAGCAGTTTTGGACCAGGGGGCTCCTCTGAAGCTTTCTTT. It encodes CASSFGPGGSSEAFF. This chain connects TRBV12-3 or TRBV12-4 to TRBJ1-1; 8 bases are a match to TRBD1. The CDR3 extends over 15 amino acids. V was clipped by 3 bases and J by 6 bases; unmatched bases: 9.

This clonotype was observed a handful of times. The chain links TRBV5-4 to TRBJ2-6; D might be TRBD2 (7 bases). The CDR3 has 16 amino acids. Germline V gene lookup returns CDR1 SGHNT and CDR2 YYREEE (reference sequence). Trimming pared 4 bases from V and 2 bases from J, leaving 13 bases between. Here the CDR3 reads CASSLGGGAGANVLTF. For the CDR3, the DNA is TGTGCCAGCAGCCTGGGGGGGGGCGCTGGGGCCAACGTCCTGACTTTC.

This chain uses TRBV7-2 with TRBJ2-3; D unclear. The CDR3 is 13 amino acids. The germline V and J ends were trimmed by 2 bases and 6 bases, with 9 bases remaining between them. CDR1 and CDR2 from the germline V gene are SGHTA and FQGNSA. CDR3: CASSLQMRDTQYF. The CDR3 bases are TGTGCCAGCAGCTTACAGATGCGGGATACGCAGTATTTT.